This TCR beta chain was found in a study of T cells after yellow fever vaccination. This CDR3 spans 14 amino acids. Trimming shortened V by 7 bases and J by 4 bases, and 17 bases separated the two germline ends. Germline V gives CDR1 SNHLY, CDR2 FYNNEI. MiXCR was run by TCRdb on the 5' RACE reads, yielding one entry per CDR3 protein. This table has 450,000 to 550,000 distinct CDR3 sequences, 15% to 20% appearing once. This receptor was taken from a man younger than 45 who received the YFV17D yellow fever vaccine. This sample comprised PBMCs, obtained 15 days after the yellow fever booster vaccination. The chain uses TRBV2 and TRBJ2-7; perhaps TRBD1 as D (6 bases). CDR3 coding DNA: TGTGCCAGCACCCCAAACAGGGTAACTTACGAGCAGTACTTC. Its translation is CASTPNRVTYEQYF.